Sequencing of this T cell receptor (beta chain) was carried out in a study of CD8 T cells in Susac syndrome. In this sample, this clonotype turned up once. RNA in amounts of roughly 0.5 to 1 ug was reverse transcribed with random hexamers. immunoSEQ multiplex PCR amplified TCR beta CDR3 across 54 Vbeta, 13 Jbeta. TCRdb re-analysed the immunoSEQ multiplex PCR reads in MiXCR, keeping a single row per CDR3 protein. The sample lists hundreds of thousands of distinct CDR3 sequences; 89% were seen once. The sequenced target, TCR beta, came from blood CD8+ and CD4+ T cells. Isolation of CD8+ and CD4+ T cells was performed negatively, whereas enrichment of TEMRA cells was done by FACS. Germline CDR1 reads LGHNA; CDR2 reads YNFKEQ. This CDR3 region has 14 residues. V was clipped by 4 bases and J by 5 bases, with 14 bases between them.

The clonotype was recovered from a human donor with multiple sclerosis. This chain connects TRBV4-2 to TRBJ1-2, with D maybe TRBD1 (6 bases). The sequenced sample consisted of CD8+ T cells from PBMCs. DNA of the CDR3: TGTGCCAGCAGCCGTCCCCCAGGGGAATATGGCTACACCTTC. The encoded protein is CASSRPPGEYGYTF.